This TCR beta chain was sequenced during a study of cytotoxic CD8 clonotypes in ibrutinib-treated CLL. A remark on this clone: Its target is not known.

Data came from immunoSEQ multiplex PCR; TCRdb stores just in-frame clones and leaves some out. The repertoire includes about 130,000 clones, approximately 85% of them detected once, and over 2% sits in the top ten. This CDR3 comprises 12 residues. The germline V gene has CDR1 MDHEN and CDR2 SYDVKM. With 4 bases removed from V and 9 bases from J, the gap between germline ends came to 12 bases. Broader study findings: Clonality climbed at ibrutinib response, then dropped toward baseline at progression.

The sequencing here drew on PBMCs, taken after 24 months of ibrutinib treatment. The gene calls are TRBV28 and TRBJ1-1, with D tentatively TRBD1 (6 bases). The receptor's source is a human donor with chronic lymphocytic leukemia. As DNA, the CDR3 is TGTGCCAGCAGTTCAAAAGACAGGCAAGCTTTCTTT. Its protein product is CASSSKDRQAFF.